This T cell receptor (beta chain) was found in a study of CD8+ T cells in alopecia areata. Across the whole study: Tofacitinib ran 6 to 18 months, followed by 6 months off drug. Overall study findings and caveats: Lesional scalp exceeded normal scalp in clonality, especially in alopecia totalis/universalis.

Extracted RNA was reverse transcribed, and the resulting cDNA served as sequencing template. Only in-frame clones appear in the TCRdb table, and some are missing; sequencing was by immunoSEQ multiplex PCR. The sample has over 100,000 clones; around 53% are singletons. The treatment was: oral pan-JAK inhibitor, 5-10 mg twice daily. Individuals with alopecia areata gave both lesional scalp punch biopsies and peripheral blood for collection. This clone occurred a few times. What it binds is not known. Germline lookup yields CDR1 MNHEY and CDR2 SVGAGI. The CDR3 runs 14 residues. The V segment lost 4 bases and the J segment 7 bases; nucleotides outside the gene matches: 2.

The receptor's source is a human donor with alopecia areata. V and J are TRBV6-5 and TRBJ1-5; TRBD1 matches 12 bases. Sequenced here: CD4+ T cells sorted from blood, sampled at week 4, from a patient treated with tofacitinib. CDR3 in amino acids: CASSLGQGAQPQHF. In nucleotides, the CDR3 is TGTGCCAGCAGTTTGGGACAGGGGGCCCAGCCCCAGCATTTT.